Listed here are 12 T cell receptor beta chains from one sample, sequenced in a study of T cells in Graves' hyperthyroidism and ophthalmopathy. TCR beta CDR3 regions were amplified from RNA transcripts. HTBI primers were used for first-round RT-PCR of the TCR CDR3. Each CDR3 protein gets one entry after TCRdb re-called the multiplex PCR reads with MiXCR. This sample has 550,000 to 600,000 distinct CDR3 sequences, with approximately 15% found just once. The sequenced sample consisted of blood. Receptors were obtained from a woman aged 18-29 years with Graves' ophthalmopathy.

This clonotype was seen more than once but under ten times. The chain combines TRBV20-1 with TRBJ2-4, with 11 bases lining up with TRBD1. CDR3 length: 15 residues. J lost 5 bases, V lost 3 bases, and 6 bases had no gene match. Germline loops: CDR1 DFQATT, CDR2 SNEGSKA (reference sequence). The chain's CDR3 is CSASRDRGWENIQYF. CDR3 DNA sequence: TGCAGTGCTAGTCGGGACAGGGGGTGGGAAAACATTCAGTACTTC.

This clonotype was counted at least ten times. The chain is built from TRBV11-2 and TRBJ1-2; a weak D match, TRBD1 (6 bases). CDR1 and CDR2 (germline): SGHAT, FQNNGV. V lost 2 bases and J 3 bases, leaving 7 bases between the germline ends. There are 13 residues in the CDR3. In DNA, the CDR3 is TGTGCCAGCAGCTTACCAGGGGACTATGGCTACACCTTC. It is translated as CASSLPGDYGYTF.

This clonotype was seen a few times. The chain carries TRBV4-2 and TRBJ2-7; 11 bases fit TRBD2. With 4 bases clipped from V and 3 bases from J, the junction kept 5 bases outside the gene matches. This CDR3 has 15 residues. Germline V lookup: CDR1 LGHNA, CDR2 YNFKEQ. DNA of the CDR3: TGTGCCAGCAGCCTAGAGACTAGCGGGATCTACGAGCAGTACTTC. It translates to CASSLETSGIYEQYF.

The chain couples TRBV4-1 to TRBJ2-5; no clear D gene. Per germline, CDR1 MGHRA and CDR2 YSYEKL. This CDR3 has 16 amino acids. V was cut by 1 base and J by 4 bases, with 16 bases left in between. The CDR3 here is CASSQGFSFGGETQYF. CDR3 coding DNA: TGCGCCAGCAGCCAAGGTTTCTCCTTCGGTGGAGAGACCCAGTACTTC.

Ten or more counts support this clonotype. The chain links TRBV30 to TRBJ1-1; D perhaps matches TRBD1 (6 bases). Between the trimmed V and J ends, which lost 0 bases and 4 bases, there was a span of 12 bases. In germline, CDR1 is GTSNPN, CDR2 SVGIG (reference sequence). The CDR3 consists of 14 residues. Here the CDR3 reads CAWSVTGAATEAFF. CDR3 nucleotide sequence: TGTGCCTGGAGTGTTACGGGGGCGGCCACTGAAGCTTTCTTT.

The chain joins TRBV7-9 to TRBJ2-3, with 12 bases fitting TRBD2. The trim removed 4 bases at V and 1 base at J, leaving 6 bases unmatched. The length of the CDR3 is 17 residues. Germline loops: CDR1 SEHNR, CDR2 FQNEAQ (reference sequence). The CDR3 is CASSSTSGSRRTDTQYF. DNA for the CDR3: TGTGCCAGCAGCTCGACTAGCGGGAGCCGTCGCACAGATACGCAGTATTTT.

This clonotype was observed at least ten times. CDR3 bases: TGTGCCAGCAGTTTATTCTCACAGGGGTCTGGCTACACCTTC. Translating it yields CASSLFSQGSGYTF. The rearrangement joins TRBV27 to TRBJ1-2, with 7 bases lining up with TRBD1. CDR1 and CDR2 (germline): MNHEY, SMNVEV (reference sequence). The ends lost 1 base at V and 7 bases at J; junction bases unmatched: 6. The CDR3 has 14 residues.

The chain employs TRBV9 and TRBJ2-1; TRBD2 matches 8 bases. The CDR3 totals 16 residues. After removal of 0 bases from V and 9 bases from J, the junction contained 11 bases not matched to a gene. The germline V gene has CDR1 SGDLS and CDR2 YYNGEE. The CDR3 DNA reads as TGTGCCAGCAGCGTAGTAGGGACTAGTTCTTTCGGTGAGCAGTTCTTC. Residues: CASSVVGTSSFGEQFF.

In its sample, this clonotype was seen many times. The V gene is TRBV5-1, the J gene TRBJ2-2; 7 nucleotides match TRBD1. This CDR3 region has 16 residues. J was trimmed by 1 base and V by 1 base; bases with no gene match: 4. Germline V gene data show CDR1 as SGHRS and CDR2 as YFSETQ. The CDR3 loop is CASSLLGTENTGELFF. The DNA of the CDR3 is TGCGCCAGCAGCTTGTTGGGGACAGAGAACACCGGGGAGCTGTTTTTT. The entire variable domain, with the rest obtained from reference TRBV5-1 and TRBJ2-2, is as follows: KAGVTQTPRYLIKTRGQQVTLSCSPISGHRSVSWYQQTPGQGLQFLFEYFSETQRNKGNFPGRFSGRQFSNSRSEMNVSTLELGDSALYLCASSLLGTENTGELFFGEGSRLTVL.

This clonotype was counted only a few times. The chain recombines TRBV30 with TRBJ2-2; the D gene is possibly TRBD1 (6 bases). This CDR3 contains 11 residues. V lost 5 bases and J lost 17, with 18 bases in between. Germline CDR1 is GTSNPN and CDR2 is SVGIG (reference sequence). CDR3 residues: CAWEPGHRTFF. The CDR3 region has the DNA TGTGCCTGGGAACCGGGACATCGGACTTTTTTT.

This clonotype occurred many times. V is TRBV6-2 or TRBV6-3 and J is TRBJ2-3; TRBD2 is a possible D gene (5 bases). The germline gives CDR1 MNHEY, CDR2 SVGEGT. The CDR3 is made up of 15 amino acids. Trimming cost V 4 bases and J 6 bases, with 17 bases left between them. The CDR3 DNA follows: TGTGCCAGCAGTTCCCGAGCGGACCTCCGGGATACGCAGTATTTT. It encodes CASSSRADLRDTQYF.

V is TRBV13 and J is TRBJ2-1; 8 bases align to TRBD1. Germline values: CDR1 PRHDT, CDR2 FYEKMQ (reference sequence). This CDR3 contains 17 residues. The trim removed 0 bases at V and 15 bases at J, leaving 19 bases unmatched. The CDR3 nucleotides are TGTGCCAGCAGCTTAGGCCTCAGGGGGCGGAGGAATGGTCTTTTGTTCTTC. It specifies CASSLGLRGRRNGLLFF.